The 29 T cell receptor beta chains below all came from one sample that was sequenced in a study of T cell changes during pregnancy in multiple sclerosis. The data were produced by immunoSEQ multiplex PCR, yet TCRdb's version contains in-frame clones alone and is incomplete. The sample lists some 40,000 clones, about 88% occurring once. The sample here was CD4+ T cells from peripheral blood mononuclear cells, taken in the first trimester of pregnancy. Receptor source: a female donor with multiple sclerosis, enrolled in a pregnancy study.

The rearrangement uses TRBV6-6 and TRBJ2-5, with 7 bases lining up with TRBD1. Germline V CDR1 and CDR2: MNHNY, SVGAGI (reference sequence). The V and J ends lost 0 bases and 4 bases, in that order; junction bases with no gene match: 2. The CDR3 is made up of 14 amino acids. The CDR3 DNA is TGTGCCAGCAGTTACTCACAGGGGCGAGAGACCCAGTACTTC. This sequence encodes CASSYSQGRETQYF.

The V gene is TRBV5-1, the J gene TRBJ2-3; TRBD2 aligns across 13 bases. The CDR3 totals 15 residues. Germline CDR1 and CDR2: SGHRS and YFSETQ. The ends lost 4 bases at V and 4 bases at J; junction bases unmatched: 3. The chain's CDR3 is CASSILAGGPDTQYF. CDR3 nucleotides: TGCGCCAGCAGCATACTAGCGGGAGGGCCAGATACGCAGTATTTT.

V and J are TRBV7-2 and TRBJ1-4; 9 nucleotides agree with TRBD1. The CDR3 is made up of 16 amino acids. Germline V gene sequence: CDR1 SGHTA, CDR2 FQGNSA. The V and J ends lost 1 base and 2 bases, in that order; junction bases with no gene match: 2. CDR3 protein: CASSLVGTGTNEKLFF. The CDR3 bases are TGTGCCAGCAGCTTAGTGGGGACAGGGACTAATGAAAAACTGTTTTTT.

The J gene is TRBJ2-1, the V gene TRBV7-6, with D possibly being TRBD1 (6 bases). The CDR3 has 15 residues. Trimming cost V 0 bases and J 9 bases, with 15 bases left between them. The germline V gene encodes CDR1 SGHVS and CDR2 FNYEAQ. This CDR3 is CASSLAIQGDGEQFF. CDR3 nucleotide sequence: TGTGCCAGCAGCTTAGCTATACAGGGAGATGGTGAGCAGTTCTTC.

This clone appeared once. The CDR3 bases are TGCAGCGTTGAAGGCGGTGCAGGGAGGAGCTACACCTTC. It encodes CSVEGGAGRSYTF. This chain uses TRBV29-1 with TRBJ1-2, with D maybe TRBD1 (5 bases). Germline-derived CDR1 and CDR2 are SQVTM and ANQGSEA. Trimming took 1 base from V and 9 from J, leaving 15 bases between them. The CDR3 loop spans 13 amino acids.

V usage is TRBV5-1 and J usage is TRBJ1-2, with 9 bases fitting TRBD1. Germline trimming cut 4 bases from V and 8 bases from J; bases unmatched to any gene: 6. The CDR3 is 13 residues long. The germline V gene encodes CDR1 SGHRS and CDR2 YFSETQ. CDR3 sequence: CASSLGTGQGYTF. CDR3 in DNA: TGCGCCAGCAGCCTGGGGACAGGGCAAGGCTACACCTTC.

This chain links TRBV7-2 with TRBJ2-1; maybe TRBD2 (6 bases). The germline V gene encodes CDR1 SGHTA and CDR2 FQGNSA. CDR3 length: 15 residues. V lost 1 base and J lost 5, with 12 bases in between. CDR3 sequence reads: CASSLGGTVNNEQFF. The CDR3 region has the DNA TGTGCCAGCAGCTTAGGCGGGACGGTTAACAATGAGCAGTTCTTC.

The DNA of the CDR3 is TGTGCCAGCTCACCGCGATCCGGGACAGGGGACACGCAGTTCTTC. Its protein is CASSPRSGTGDTQFF. This chain uses TRBV18 with TRBJ2-1; 10 bases align to TRBD1. The junction had 11 bases not matched to a gene; V was cut back by 3 bases and J by 12 bases. The CDR3 has 15 residues. In germline, CDR1 is KGHSH, CDR2 LQKENI.

The chain combines TRBV6-1 with TRBJ2-7; no clear D. The CDR3 is made up of 15 amino acids. The V end lost 4 bases, the J end lost 2 bases, and 15 bases lay between the germline ends. CDR1 is MNHNS and CDR2 is SASEGT in the germline V gene. The CDR3 region has the DNA TGTGCCAGCAGTGCCCCACCCGGCAGGACCTACGAGCAGTACTTC. This sequence encodes CASSAPPGRTYEQYF.

This chain joins TRBV18 and TRBJ2-7; 9 bases fit TRBD1. Germline V CDR1 and CDR2: KGHSH, LQKENI. The CDR3 contains 16 residues. The V and J ends lost 4 bases and 2 bases, in that order; junction bases with no gene match: 9. For the CDR3, the DNA is TGTGCCAGCTCACACCTTGGACAGGGGAGGACCTACGAGCAGTACTTC. Protein: CASSHLGQGRTYEQYF.

The chain uses TRBV5-4 and TRBJ2-3, with TRBD2 identical over 12 bases. V shed 9 bases, J shed 0 bases, and the junction held 14 bases outside the gene matches. Germline V gene sequence: CDR1 SGHNT, CDR2 YYREEE (reference sequence). The CDR3 spans 18 residues. The CDR3 here is CATQAGTSGPTSTDTQYF. CDR3 sequence (DNA): TGTGCCACCCAAGCGGGGACTAGCGGGCCTACTAGCACAGATACGCAGTATTTT.

CDR3 DNA sequence: TGTGCCAGCAGCTGGAACAGGAGGACTAGCGGGAGAGTCTCCTACAATGAGCAGTTCTTC. This sequence encodes CASSWNRRTSGRVSYNEQFF. The chain couples TRBV7-6 to TRBJ2-1; 13 bases align to TRBD2. The V segment lost 4 bases and the J segment 0 bases; nucleotides outside the gene matches: 12. The CDR3 sequence is 20 residues long. Looked up from germline, CDR1 is SGHVS and CDR2 is FNYEAQ. Filled out from reference TRBV7-6 and TRBJ2-1, the complete variable domain reads GAGVSQSPRYKVTKRGQDVALRCDPISGHVSLYWYRQALGQGPEFLTYFNYEAQQDKSGLPNDRFSAERPEGSISTLTIQRTEQRDSAMYRCASSWNRRTSGRVSYNEQFFGPGTRLTVL.

This chain joins TRBV4-1 and TRBJ2-2, with 14 bases lining up with TRBD2. J lost 1 base, V lost 3 bases, and 1 base had no gene match. CDR1 and CDR2 from the germline V gene are MGHRA and YSYEKL. The CDR3 is 17 amino acids. This chain's CDR3 is CASSQGLAGVNTGELFF. CDR3 in DNA: TGCGCCAGCAGCCAGGGACTAGCGGGGGTGAACACCGGGGAGCTGTTTTTT.

This clone came up a few times. The rearrangement joins TRBV5-1 to TRBJ1-2; tentative D call: TRBD1 (6 bases). The length of the CDR3 is 12 residues. In germline, CDR1 is SGHRS, CDR2 YFSETQ. Trimming cost V 5 bases and J 4 bases, with 9 bases left between them. CDR3 DNA sequence: TGCGCCAGCAGGTTAGGGGGCTATGGCTACACCTTC. Translation: CASRLGGYGYTF.

The rearrangement uses TRBV5-1 and TRBJ2-5, with 7 nucleotides matching TRBD2. The CDR3 has 15 residues. Germline values: CDR1 SGHRS, CDR2 YFSETQ. V lost 1 base and J lost 3; bases outside the gene matches: 6. The DNA for the CDR3 is TGCGCCAGCAGCTTGTGGCCTAGCGGCAAAGAGACCCAGTACTTC. As protein: CASSLWPSGKETQYF.

The chain has TRBV19 and TRBJ1-2; 7 bases are shared with TRBD1. CDR1 is LNHDA and CDR2 is SQIVND in the germline V gene (reference sequence). The CDR3 runs to 15 residues. V lost 1 base and J lost 8; bases outside the gene matches: 10. The DNA of the CDR3 is TGTGCCAGTAGTATAGGGGCAGGGGGTAGACCCGGCTACACCTTC. It yields the protein CASSIGAGGRPGYTF.

The CDR3 sequence is CASSSGTSRNGELFF. CDR3 coding DNA: TGTGCCAGCAGCTCAGGGACTAGCCGCAACGGGGAGCTGTTTTTT. This chain uses TRBV7-9 with TRBJ2-2; 9 bases fit TRBD2. Unmatched junction bases numbered 7, after V lost 4 bases and J lost 7 bases. CDR1 SEHNR and CDR2 FQNEAQ come from the germline V gene (reference sequence). The CDR3 consists of 15 residues.

The chain uses TRBV29-1 and TRBJ2-2; 7 bases match TRBD1. Germline values: CDR1 SQVTM, CDR2 ANQGSEA. The J segment lost 4 bases and the V segment lost 4 bases, leaving 3 bases of the junction unmatched. The CDR3 extends over 13 amino acids. This CDR3 reads CSVGQGVTGELFF. The CDR3 DNA follows: TGCAGCGTTGGACAGGGAGTCACCGGGGAGCTGTTTTTT.

The chain joins TRBV6-1 to TRBJ2-7, with unresolved D. The ends were cut back, 2 bases at V and 2 bases at J, with 7 bases in the middle. There are 13 residues in the CDR3. Germline V gene lookup returns CDR1 MNHNS and CDR2 SASEGT. The CDR3 DNA sequence: TGTGCCAGCAGTGAAAACCTAGCCTACGAGCAGTACTTC. Amino acids: CASSENLAYEQYF.

The chain employs TRBV5-5 and TRBJ1-1; possibly TRBD1 for D (5 bases). CDR3 length: 15 amino acids. Germline CDR1 reads SGHKS; CDR2 reads YYEKEE (reference sequence). V was pared by 2 bases and J by 3 bases, with 14 bases between. Here the CDR3 reads CASSFREPKDTEAFF. The CDR3 DNA reads TGTGCCAGCAGCTTCAGGGAACCAAAAGACACTGAAGCTTTCTTT.

The genes are TRBV6-1 and TRBJ1-3, with TRBD1 as a possible D gene (5 bases). This CDR3 is built from 14 residues. Germline V lookup: CDR1 MNHNS, CDR2 SASEGT. Trimming removed 4 bases at V and 0 bases at J, with 7 bases between. The CDR3 is CASSGGDSGNTIYF. The CDR3 DNA follows: TGTGCCAGCAGTGGGGGGGACTCTGGAAACACCATATATTTT.

The CDR3 loop reads CASSLSSGQGAKNIQYF. CDR3 sequence (DNA): TGTGCCAGCAGCTTATCCTCCGGACAGGGGGCCAAAAACATTCAGTACTTC. The gene calls are TRBV7-2 and TRBJ2-4; 9 bases are a match to TRBD1. Germline-derived CDR1 and CDR2 are SGHTA and FQGNSA. Trimming cost V 2 bases and J 1 base; bases outside gene matches: 6. This CDR3 region has 17 residues.

This clone is a singleton in its sample. The chain combines TRBV7-9 with TRBJ1-2; D is perhaps TRBD1 (5 bases). Per the germline V gene, CDR1 is SEHNR and CDR2 is FQNEAQ (reference sequence). The V end lost 3 bases, the J end lost 4 bases, and 18 bases lay between the germline ends. This CDR3 is built from 16 residues. For the CDR3, the DNA is TGTGCCAGCAGCTTCCCACAGAGACAGAAATTCTATGGCTACACCTTC. This codes for CASSFPQRQKFYGYTF.

The chain uses TRBV28 and TRBJ1-2; TRBD1 matches 10 bases. The CDR3 has 14 amino acids. Per the germline V gene, CDR1 is MDHEN and CDR2 is SYDVKM. V shed 8 bases and J 5 bases; nucleotides not matched to a gene: 8. The CDR3 sequence is CASARTGGWYGYTF. In nucleotides, the CDR3 is TGTGCCAGCGCAAGGACAGGGGGGTGGTATGGCTACACCTTC.

The chain couples TRBV9 to TRBJ1-1; D may be TRBD1 (6 bases). Looked up from germline, CDR1 is SGDLS and CDR2 is YYNGEE. Trimming removed 3 bases from V and 9 bases from J, with 12 bases in between. The CDR3 totals 12 residues. The DNA for the CDR3 is TGTGCCAGCAGCGCCATCAGGGGTCAAGCTTTCTTT. It codes for CASSAIRGQAFF.

V usage is TRBV2 and J usage is TRBJ1-3; no definite D call. V was clipped by 8 bases and J by 0 bases, with 11 bases between them. The CDR3 has 14 residues. Germline V gives CDR1 SNHLY, CDR2 FYNNEI. CDR3 amino acids: CASAPRTSGNTIYF. For the CDR3, the DNA is TGTGCCAGCGCACCGCGCACCTCTGGAAACACCATATATTTT.

The V call is TRBV2, the J call TRBJ2-7; D possibly corresponds to TRBD2 (5 bases). The CDR3 runs to 11 residues. Trimming removed 6 bases at V and 4 bases at J, with 7 bases between. The germline V gene encodes CDR1 SNHLY and CDR2 FYNNEI. The CDR3 loop is CASSRGYEQYF. CDR3 DNA sequence: TGTGCCAGCAGCCGCGGGTACGAGCAGTACTTC.

The chain links TRBV15 to TRBJ2-3, with 11 bases fitting TRBD2. Germline-derived CDR1 and CDR2 are LNHNV and YYDKDF (reference sequence). This CDR3 has 18 residues. Trimming at V came to 1 base and at J to 5 bases, leaving 11 bases not matched to a gene. CDR3 nucleotides: TGTGCCACCAGCAGAGGGGGGACTACTAGCGGGAGAGTAGATACGCAGTATTTT. Its translation: CATSRGGTTSGRVDTQYF.

The rearrangement uses TRBV5-1 and TRBJ1-2, with D perhaps TRBD1 (5 bases). V gave up 4 bases and J gave up 6 bases, with 16 bases separating them. Per the germline V gene, CDR1 is SGHRS and CDR2 is YFSETQ. The CDR3 covers 14 residues. The CDR3 spells CASSPEAGLDGYTF. The CDR3, as DNA: TGCGCCAGCAGCCCCGAGGCGGGGCTCGATGGCTACACCTTC.